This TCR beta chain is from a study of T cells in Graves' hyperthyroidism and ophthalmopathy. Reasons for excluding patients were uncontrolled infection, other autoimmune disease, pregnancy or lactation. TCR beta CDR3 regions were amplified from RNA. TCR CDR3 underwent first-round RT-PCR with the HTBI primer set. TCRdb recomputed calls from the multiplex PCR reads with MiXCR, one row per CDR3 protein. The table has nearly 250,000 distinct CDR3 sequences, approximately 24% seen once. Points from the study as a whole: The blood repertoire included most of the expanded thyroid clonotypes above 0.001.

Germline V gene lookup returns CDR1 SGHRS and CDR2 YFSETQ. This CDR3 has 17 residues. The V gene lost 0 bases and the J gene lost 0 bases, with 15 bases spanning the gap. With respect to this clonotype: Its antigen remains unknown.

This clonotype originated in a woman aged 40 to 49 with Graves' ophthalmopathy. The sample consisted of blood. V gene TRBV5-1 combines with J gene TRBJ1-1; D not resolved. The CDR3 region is CASSLALGGNMNTEAFF. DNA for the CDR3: TGCGCCAGCAGCTTGGCCTTGGGCGGAAATATGAACACTGAAGCTTTCTTT.